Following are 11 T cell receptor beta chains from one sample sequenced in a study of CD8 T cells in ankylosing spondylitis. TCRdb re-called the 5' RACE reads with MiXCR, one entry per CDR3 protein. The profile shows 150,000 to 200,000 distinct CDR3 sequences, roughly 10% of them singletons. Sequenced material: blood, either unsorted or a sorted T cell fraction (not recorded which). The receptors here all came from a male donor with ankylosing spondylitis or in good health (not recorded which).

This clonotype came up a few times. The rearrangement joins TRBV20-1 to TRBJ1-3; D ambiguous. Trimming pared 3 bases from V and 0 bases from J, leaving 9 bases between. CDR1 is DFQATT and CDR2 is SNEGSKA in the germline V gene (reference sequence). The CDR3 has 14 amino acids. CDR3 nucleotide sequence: TGCAGTGCTAGCTTACAGAACTCTGGAAACACCATATATTTT. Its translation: CSASLQNSGNTIYF.

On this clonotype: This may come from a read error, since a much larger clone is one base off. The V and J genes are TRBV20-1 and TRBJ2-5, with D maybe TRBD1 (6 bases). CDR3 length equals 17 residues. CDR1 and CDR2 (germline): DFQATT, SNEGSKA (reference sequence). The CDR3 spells CCARAMMGVGAQETQYF. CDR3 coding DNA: TGCTGTGCTAGAGCAATGATGGGTGTGGGGGCCCAAGAGACCCAGTACTTC.

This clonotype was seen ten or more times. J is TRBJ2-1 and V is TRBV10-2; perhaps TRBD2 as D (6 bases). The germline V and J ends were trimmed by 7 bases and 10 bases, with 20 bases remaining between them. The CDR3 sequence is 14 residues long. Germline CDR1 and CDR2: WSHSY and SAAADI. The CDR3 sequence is CASMGGKPTPEQFF. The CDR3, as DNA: TGCGCCAGCATGGGCGGGAAACCAACCCCCGAGCAGTTCTTC.

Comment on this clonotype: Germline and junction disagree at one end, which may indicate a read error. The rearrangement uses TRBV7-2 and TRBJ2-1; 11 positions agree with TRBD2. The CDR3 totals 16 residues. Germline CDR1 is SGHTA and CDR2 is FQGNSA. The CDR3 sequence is CAISLFGGTSGYEQFF. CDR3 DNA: TGTGCCATCAGCTTATTCGGCGGGACTAGCGGCTATGAGCAGTTCTTC.

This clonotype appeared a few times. For the CDR3, the DNA is TGCGCCAGCAGCCAAGGACTACTGAACACCGGGGAGCTGTTTTTT. This translates into CASSQGLLNTGELFF. The chain joins TRBV5-1 to TRBJ2-2; TRBD2 might be the D (6 bases). The V gene's germline CDR1 is SGHRS and CDR2 YFSETQ. The CDR3 is 15 residues long. With 4 bases removed from V and 1 base from J, the gap between germline ends came to 11 bases. Using reference TRBV5-1 and TRBJ2-2 for the parts outside the CDR3, the full variable domain is KAGVTQTPRYLIKTRGQQVTLSCSPISGHRSVSWYQQTPGQGLQFLFEYFSETQRNKGNFPGRFSGRQFSNSRSEMNVSTLELGDSALYLCASSQGLLNTGELFFGEGSRLTVL.

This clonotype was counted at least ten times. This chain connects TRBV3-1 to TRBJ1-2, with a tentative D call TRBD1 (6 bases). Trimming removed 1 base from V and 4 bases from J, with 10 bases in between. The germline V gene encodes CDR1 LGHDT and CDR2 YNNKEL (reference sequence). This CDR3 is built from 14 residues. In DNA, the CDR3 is TGTGCCAGCAGCCAAGGAGGACAGACCTATGGCTACACCTTC. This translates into CASSQGGQTYGYTF.

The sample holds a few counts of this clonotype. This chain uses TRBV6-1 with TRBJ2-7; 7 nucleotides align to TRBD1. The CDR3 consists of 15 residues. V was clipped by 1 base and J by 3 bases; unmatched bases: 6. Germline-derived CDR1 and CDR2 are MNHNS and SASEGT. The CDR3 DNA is TGTGCCAGCAGTGAAGGTACAGGGGATAGCTACGAGCAGTACTTC. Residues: CASSEGTGDSYEQYF.

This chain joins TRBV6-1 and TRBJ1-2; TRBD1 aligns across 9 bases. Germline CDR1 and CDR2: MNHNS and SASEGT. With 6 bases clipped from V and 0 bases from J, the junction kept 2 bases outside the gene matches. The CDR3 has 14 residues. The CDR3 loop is CASRDRGANYGYTF. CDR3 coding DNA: TGTGCCAGCAGGGACAGGGGAGCTAACTATGGCTACACCTTC.

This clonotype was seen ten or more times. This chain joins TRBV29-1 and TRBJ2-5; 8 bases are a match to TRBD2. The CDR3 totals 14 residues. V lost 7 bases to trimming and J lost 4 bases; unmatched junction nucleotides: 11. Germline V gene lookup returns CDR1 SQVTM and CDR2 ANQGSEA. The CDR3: CSGWTATSAETQYF. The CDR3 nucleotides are TGCAGCGGGTGGACAGCGACTAGCGCAGAGACCCAGTACTTC.

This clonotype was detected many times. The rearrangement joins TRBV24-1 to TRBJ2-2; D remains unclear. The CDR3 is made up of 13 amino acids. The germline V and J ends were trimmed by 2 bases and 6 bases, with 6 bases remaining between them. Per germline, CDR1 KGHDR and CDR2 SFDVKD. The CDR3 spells CATSDYGAGELFF. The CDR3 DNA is TGTGCCACCAGTGATTATGGTGCCGGGGAGCTGTTTTTT.

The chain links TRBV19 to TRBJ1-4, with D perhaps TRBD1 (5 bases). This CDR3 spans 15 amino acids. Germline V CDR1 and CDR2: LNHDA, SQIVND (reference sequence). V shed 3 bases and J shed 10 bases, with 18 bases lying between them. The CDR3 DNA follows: TGTGCCAGTAGTATGGATCCGGGGCAGGGCGGAAAACTGTTTTTT. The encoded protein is CASSMDPGQGGKLFF.